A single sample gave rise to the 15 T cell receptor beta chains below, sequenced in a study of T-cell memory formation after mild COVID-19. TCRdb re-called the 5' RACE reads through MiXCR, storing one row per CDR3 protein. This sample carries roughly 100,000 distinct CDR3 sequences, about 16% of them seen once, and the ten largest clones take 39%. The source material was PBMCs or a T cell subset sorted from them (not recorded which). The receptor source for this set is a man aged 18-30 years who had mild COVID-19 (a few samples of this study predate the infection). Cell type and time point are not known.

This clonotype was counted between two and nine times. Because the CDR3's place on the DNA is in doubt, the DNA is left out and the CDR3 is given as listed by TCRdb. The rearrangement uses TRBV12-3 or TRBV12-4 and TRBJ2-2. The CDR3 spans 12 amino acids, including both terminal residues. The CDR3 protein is CASSSSSGELFF.

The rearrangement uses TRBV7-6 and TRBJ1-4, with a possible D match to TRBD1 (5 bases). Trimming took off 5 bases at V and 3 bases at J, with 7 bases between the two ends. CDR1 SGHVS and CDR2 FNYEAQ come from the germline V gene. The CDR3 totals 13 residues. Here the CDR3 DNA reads TGTGCCAGCAGCCCAGGGTCTAATGAAAAACTGTTTTTT. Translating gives CASSPGSNEKLFF.

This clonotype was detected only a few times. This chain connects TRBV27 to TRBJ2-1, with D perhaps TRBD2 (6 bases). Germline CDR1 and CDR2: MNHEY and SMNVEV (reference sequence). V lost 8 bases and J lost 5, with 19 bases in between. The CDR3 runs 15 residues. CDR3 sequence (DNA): TGTGCCAGCCAGACTCTGGGGACTTTCGACAATGAGCAGTTCTTC. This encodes CASQTLGTFDNEQFF.

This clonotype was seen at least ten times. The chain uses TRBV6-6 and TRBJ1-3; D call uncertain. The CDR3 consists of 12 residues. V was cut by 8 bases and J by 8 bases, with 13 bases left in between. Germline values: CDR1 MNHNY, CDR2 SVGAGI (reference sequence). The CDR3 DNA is TGTGCCAGCGTCGCGGTTTCCGACACCATATATTTT. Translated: CASVAVSDTIYF.

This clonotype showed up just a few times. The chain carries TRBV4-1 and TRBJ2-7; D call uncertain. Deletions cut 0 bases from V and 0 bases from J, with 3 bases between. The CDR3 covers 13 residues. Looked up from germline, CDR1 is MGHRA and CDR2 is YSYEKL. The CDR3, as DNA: TGCGCCAGCAGCCAAGAGGGCTCCTACGAGCAGTACTTC. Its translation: CASSQEGSYEQYF.

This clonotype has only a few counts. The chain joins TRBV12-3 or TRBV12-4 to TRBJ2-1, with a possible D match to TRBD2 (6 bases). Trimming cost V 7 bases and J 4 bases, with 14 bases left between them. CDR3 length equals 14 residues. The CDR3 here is CASNPPGGYNEQFF. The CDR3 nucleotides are TGTGCCAGCAATCCCCCCGGGGGTTACAATGAGCAGTTCTTC.

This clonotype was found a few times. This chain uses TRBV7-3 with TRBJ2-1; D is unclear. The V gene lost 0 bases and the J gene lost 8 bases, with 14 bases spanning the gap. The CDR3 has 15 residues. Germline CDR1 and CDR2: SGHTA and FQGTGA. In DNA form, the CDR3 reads TGTGCCAGCAGCTTAACGCCGTGGTCTCTGGATGAGCAGTTCTTC. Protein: CASSLTPWSLDEQFF.

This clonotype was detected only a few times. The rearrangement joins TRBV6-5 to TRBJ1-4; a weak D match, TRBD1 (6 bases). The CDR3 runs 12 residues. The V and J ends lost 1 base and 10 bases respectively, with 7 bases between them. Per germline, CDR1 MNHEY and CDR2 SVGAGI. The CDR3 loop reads CASSYFRGKLFF. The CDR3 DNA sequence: TGTGCCAGCAGTTACTTCAGGGGAAAACTGTTTTTT.

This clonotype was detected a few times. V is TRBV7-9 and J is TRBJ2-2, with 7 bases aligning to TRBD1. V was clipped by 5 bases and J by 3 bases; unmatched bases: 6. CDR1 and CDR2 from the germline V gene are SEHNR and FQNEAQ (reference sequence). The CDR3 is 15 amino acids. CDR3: CASSPDREYTGELFF. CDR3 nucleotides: TGTGCCAGCAGCCCAGACAGGGAATACACCGGGGAGCTGTTTTTT.

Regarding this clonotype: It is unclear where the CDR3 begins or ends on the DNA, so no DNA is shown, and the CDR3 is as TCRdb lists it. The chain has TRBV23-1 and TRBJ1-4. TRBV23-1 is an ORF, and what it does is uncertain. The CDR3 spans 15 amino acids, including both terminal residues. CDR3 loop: CASSRHGIQMKNCFF.

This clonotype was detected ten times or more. CDR3 region: CASSLDSLAKNIQYF. CDR3 DNA: TGTGCCAGCAGCTTGGACAGCTTAGCCAAAAACATTCAGTACTTC. The chain recombines TRBV7-9 with TRBJ2-4; possible D gene TRBD1, 6 bases. V shed 3 bases and J shed 0 bases, with 9 bases lying between them. The germline V gene encodes CDR1 SEHNR and CDR2 FQNEAQ (reference sequence). The CDR3 runs to 15 residues.

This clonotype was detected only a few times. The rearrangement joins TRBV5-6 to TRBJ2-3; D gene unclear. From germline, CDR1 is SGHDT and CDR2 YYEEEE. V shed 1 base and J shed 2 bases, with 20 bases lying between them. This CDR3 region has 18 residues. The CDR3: CASSLWWIRRALTDTQYF. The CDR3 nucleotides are TGTGCCAGCAGCTTGTGGTGGATTCGACGGGCACTCACAGATACGCAGTATTTT.

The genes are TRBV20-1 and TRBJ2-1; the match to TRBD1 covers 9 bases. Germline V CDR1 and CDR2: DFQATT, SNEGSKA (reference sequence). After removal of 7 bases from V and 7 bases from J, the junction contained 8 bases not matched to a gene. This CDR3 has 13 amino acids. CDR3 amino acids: CSVDRGFFNEQFF. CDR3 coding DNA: TGCAGTGTGGACAGGGGCTTCTTTAATGAGCAGTTCTTC.

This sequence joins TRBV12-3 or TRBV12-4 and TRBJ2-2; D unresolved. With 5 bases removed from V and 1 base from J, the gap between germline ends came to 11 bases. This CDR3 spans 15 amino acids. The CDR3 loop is CASSPPNRNTGELFF. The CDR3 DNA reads TGTGCCAGCAGTCCGCCTAACAGGAACACCGGGGAGCTGTTTTTT.

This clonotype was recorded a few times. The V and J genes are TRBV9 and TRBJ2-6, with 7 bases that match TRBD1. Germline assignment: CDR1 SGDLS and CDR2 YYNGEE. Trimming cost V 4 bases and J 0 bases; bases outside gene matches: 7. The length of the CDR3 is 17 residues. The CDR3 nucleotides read TGTGCCAGCAGCCTTGGACAGGTTGGCTCTGGGGCCAACGTCCTGACTTTC. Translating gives CASSLGQVGSGANVLTF.